What follows are 16 T cell receptor beta chains derived from one specimen sequenced in a study of T cells in Graves' hyperthyroidism and ophthalmopathy (dated by TCRdb to the late 2010s). Library creation used multiplex PCR. For sequencing, an Illumina HiSeq 2000 was employed. The TCR beta CDR3 regions were amplified from the RNA transcripts. The TCR CDR3 was subjected to a first round of RT-PCR using the HTBI primer set and the Qiagen OneStep RT-PCR kit. TCRdb took the public reads, trimmed them with fastp at Q25, ran MiXCR for clone calling and kept in-frame beta chains. Each record represents a unique CDR3 protein, reported with the most common genes and DNA among its rows. Recorded for this sample are 300,000 to 400,000 distinct CDR3 sequences; approximately 13% of them occurred a single time. Clones ranked in the top ten supply around 23% of the sample. Sequenced sample: blood. These TCRs come from a woman in her twenties or thirties with Graves' hyperthyroidism.

The V and J genes are TRBV19 and TRBJ2-1, with D possibly being TRBD1 (5 bases). Trimming shortened V by 10 bases and J by 4 bases, and 11 bases separated the two germline ends. The CDR3 totals 12 residues. Per the germline V gene, CDR1 is LNHDA and CDR2 is SQIVND (reference sequence). The CDR3 nucleotides are TGTGCCACAGCTGACAGATACAATGAGCAGTTCTTC. Protein sequence: CATADRYNEQFF.

This clonotype has at least ten counts. The rearrangement joins TRBV7-8 to TRBJ1-2; no reliable D call. The CDR3 totals 14 residues. Germline V lookup: CDR1 SGHVS, CDR2 FQNEAQ. Trimming stripped 6 bases from V and 0 bases from J, with 11 bases between. The CDR3 sequence is CASSPFGANYGYTF. The CDR3 DNA sequence: TGTGCCAGCAGTCCTTTTGGAGCTAACTATGGCTACACCTTC.

This clonotype was observed at least ten times. The V and J genes are TRBV7-2 and TRBJ2-7; the match to TRBD2 covers 11 bases. The CDR3 spans 15 residues. Trimming took 5 bases from V and 7 from J; bases not matched to a gene: 10. Germline CDR1 reads SGHTA; CDR2 reads FQGNSA. The CDR3 nucleotides read TGTGCCAGCAGCCCGGTAGCGGGAGGGCCAGGGGAGCAGTACTTC. Translation gives CASSPVAGGPGEQYF.

This clonotype was recorded many times. The gene calls are TRBV6-1 and TRBJ2-7, with 9 bases aligning to TRBD1. After removal of 7 bases from V and 0 bases from J, the junction contained 4 bases not matched to a gene. Germline lookup yields CDR1 MNHNS and CDR2 SASEGT. CDR3 length equals 14 residues. CDR3 in DNA: TGTGCCAGCAAGTCGGGACAGGGCTCCTACGAGCAGTACTTC. This translates into CASKSGQGSYEQYF.

The chain recombines TRBV19 with TRBJ1-2; TRBD1 is a possible D gene (6 bases). This CDR3 spans 14 amino acids. Germline V gene lookup returns CDR1 LNHDA and CDR2 SQIVND (reference sequence). The V gene lost 5 bases and the J gene lost 3 bases, with 13 bases spanning the gap. The CDR3 loop is CASSRQEADYGYTF. DNA for the CDR3: TGTGCCAGTAGTCGACAGGAGGCGGACTATGGCTACACCTTC.

In its sample, this clonotype was seen a few times. The V and J genes are TRBV20-1 and TRBJ2-5, with a tentative D call TRBD1 (6 bases). Germline assignment: CDR1 DFQATT and CDR2 SNEGSKA (reference sequence). This CDR3 spans 10 amino acids. The ends were cut back, 5 bases at V and 7 bases at J, with 8 bases in the middle. The CDR3 sequence is CSAGQWTQYF. Written as DNA, the CDR3 is TGCAGTGCTGGACAGTGGACCCAGTACTTC.

This clonotype occurred a few times. The chain uses TRBV6-2 or TRBV6-3 and TRBJ2-7; D is unclear. This CDR3 has 13 amino acids. Looked up from germline, CDR1 is MNHEY and CDR2 is SVGEGT. Deletions cut 4 bases from V and 6 bases from J, with 13 bases between. CDR3 sequence (DNA): TGTGCCAGCAGTTTGGCCGCAGCTGGCGAGCAGTACTTC. The encoded protein is CASSLAAAGEQYF.

This chain uses TRBV3-1 with TRBJ2-1; 7 nucleotides match TRBD2. Trimming cost V 0 bases and J 5 bases; bases outside gene matches: 4. The V gene's germline CDR1 is LGHDT and CDR2 YNNKEL (reference sequence). The length of the CDR3 is 15 residues. The CDR3 DNA reads TGTGCCAGCAGCCAAGAGGGGGGGTACAACAATGAGCAGTTCTTC. Protein product: CASSQEGGYNNEQFF.

This clonotype was seen more than once but under ten times. This chain connects TRBV7-9 to TRBJ2-3; D call uncertain. V gave up 5 bases and J gave up 3 bases, with 9 bases separating them. This CDR3 is built from 13 residues. Germline V CDR1 and CDR2: SEHNR, FQNEAQ (reference sequence). Here the CDR3 DNA reads TGTGCCAGCAGCCCCACCACTACAGATACGCAGTATTTT. This translates into CASSPTTTDTQYF.

The DNA of the CDR3 is TGTGCCAGCAGTGGAGTAGCGGGAGTGGGCAATGAGCAGTTCTTC. Translation: CASSGVAGVGNEQFF. This sequence joins TRBV6-2 or TRBV6-3 and TRBJ2-1; TRBD2 aligns across 9 bases. The CDR3 has 15 amino acids. Germline lookup yields CDR1 MNHEY and CDR2 SVGEGT. V shed 5 bases and J 6 bases; nucleotides not matched to a gene: 8.

This clonotype was detected many times. This chain joins TRBV28 and TRBJ2-3; D is uncertain. The CDR3 is made up of 11 amino acids. Germline lookup yields CDR1 MDHEN and CDR2 SYDVKM. Between the trimmed V and J ends, which lost 5 bases and 6 bases, there was a span of 6 bases. CDR3 sequence (DNA): TGTGCCAGCAGTGACCCGGATACGCAGTATTTT. It translates to CASSDPDTQYF.

In this sample, this clonotype turned up many times. The chain has TRBV5-1 and TRBJ2-3; TRBD2 matches 9 bases. Trimming at V came to 0 bases and at J to 4 bases, leaving 9 bases not matched to a gene. CDR3 length equals 17 residues. Germline CDR1 and CDR2: SGHRS and YFSETQ. The CDR3 region has the DNA TGCGCCAGCAGCTTGGAGGCGGGAGGGCTCCCCGCAGATACGCAGTATTTT. Its translation is CASSLEAGGLPADTQYF.

V usage is TRBV19 and J usage is TRBJ1-5, with TRBD1 as a possible D gene (5 bases). CDR1 is LNHDA and CDR2 is SQIVND in the germline V gene (reference sequence). CDR3 length: 16 residues. V was shortened by 7 bases and J by 6 bases, with 22 bases between the two germline ends. The CDR3 here is CASTLGPVRGPQPQHF. The CDR3 DNA sequence: TGTGCCAGTACCCTGGGCCCAGTAAGGGGCCCTCAGCCCCAGCATTTT. The full variable domain, with the rest looked up from reference TRBV19 and TRBJ1-5, is DGGITQSPKYLFRKEGQNVTLSCEQNLNHDAMYWYRQDPGQGLRLIYYSQIVNDFQKGDIAEGYSVSREKKESFPLTVTSAQKNPTAFYLCASTLGPVRGPQPQHFGDGTRLSIL.

This clonotype was counted only a few times. The chain has TRBV5-1 and TRBJ1-5; maybe TRBD1 (6 bases). The CDR3 runs to 16 residues. Trimming shortened V by 2 bases and J by 2 bases, and 14 bases separated the two germline ends. Germline loops: CDR1 SGHRS, CDR2 YFSETQ. For the CDR3, the DNA is TGCGCCAGCAGCTTAACAGGGAGTGGAGGCAATCAGCCCCAGCATTTT. Its translation: CASSLTGSGGNQPQHF. Full variable domain (outside the CDR3, taken from reference TRBV5-1 and TRBJ1-5): KAGVTQTPRYLIKTRGQQVTLSCSPISGHRSVSWYQQTPGQGLQFLFEYFSETQRNKGNFPGRFSGRQFSNSRSEMNVSTLELGDSALYLCASSLTGSGGNQPQHFGDGTRLSIL.

The chain employs TRBV5-4 and TRBJ2-1; maybe TRBD1 (7 bases). CDR3 length equals 18 residues. V was pared by 4 bases and J by 4 bases, with 24 bases between. Germline V gene sequence: CDR1 SGHNT, CDR2 YYREEE (reference sequence). This CDR3 reads CASSPGGLPGLSYNEQFF. DNA for the CDR3: TGTGCCAGCAGCCCAGGGGGATTACCGGGACTGAGTTACAATGAGCAGTTCTTC.

This clonotype was detected ten times or more. J is TRBJ2-5 and V is TRBV6-1; a possible D gene is TRBD2 (7 bases). The CDR3 loop spans 15 amino acids. V lost 6 bases and J 2 bases, leaving 16 bases between the germline ends. CDR1 and CDR2 from the germline V gene are MNHNS and SASEGT. CDR3 nucleotides: TGTGCCAGCAGACAAAAACAGGGAGGGCAAGAGACCCAGTACTTC. It yields the protein CASRQKQGGQETQYF.